Detailed here is one T cell receptor (beta chain). Other DNA sequences in the sample encode the same CDR3. The data derive from a study of T cell responses to AZD1222 COVID-19 vaccine. The table came from immunoSEQ multiplex PCR; TCRdb's copy has only in-frame clones and leaves some out. The sample records approximately 85,000 clones, 65% to 90% being singletons. The receptor was derived from an adult in good health. Sequences were derived from peripheral blood, sampled on day 0 of AZD1222 vaccination.

CDR3 residues: CASSITGGNTEAFF. The CDR3 DNA sequence: TGTGCCAGTAGTATAACCGGCGGGAACACTGAAGCTTTCTTT. The V call is TRBV19, the J call TRBJ1-1, with D hard to call. V shed 2 bases and J shed 1 base, with 8 bases lying between them. This CDR3 comprises 14 residues. Germline V CDR1 and CDR2: LNHDA, SQIVND (reference sequence).